One and the same sample provided the 32 T cell receptor beta chains below, sequenced in a study of shared clonotypes between healthy human individuals (dated by TCRdb to 2020 to 2021). Library preparation was by the immunoSEQ multiplex PCR assay. This is the immuneACCESS table as TCRdb keeps it, with only in-frame sequences that have V and J called. A part of the clones is gone; compared with another copy, unresolved V genes explain less than half, and the rest is unexplained. Recorded for this sample are over a million clones; roughly 96% of them occurred a single time. The biggest ten clones account for roughly 1.2% of the sample. The sample taken for sequencing was naive CD4+ T cells sorted from blood. The cell subset or site label, as the study defines it: CD45RA+ positively selected. The receptor source for this set is a man younger than 40 in good health.

The rearrangement joins TRBV18 to TRBJ2-7, with 9 bases identical to TRBD1. Per the germline V gene, CDR1 is KGHSH and CDR2 is LQKENI. This CDR3 region has 13 residues. With V trimmed by 5 bases and J by 5 bases, 4 bases remained unmatched. This chain's CDR3 is CASSTTGGNEQYF. For the CDR3, the DNA is TGTGCCAGCTCAACAACAGGGGGCAACGAGCAGTACTTC.

The rearrangement joins TRBV6-5 to TRBJ2-5, with 7 bases lining up with TRBD2. Trimming cost V 4 bases and J 2 bases; bases outside gene matches: 4. CDR1 is MNHEY and CDR2 is SVGAGI in the germline V gene. The CDR3 runs to 14 residues. In nucleotides, the CDR3 is TGTGCCAGCAGTTTGCTAGCGGCACAAGAGACCCAGTACTTC. Amino acids: CASSLLAAQETQYF.

This sequence joins TRBV11-1 and TRBJ1-4; D gene unclear. The germline gives CDR1 SGHAT, CDR2 FQDESV (reference sequence). V dropped 4 bases and J dropped 0 bases, with 9 bases sitting between them. The CDR3 runs to 15 residues. The CDR3 loop reads CASSSDGATNEKLFF. Written as DNA, the CDR3 is TGTGCCAGCAGCTCGGACGGTGCAACTAATGAAAAACTGTTTTTT.

The chain couples TRBV19 to TRBJ2-7; D not certain. Trimming cost V 4 bases and J 7 bases, with 11 bases left between them. The CDR3 consists of 12 residues. Germline values: CDR1 LNHDA, CDR2 SQIVND (reference sequence). The DNA of the CDR3 is TGTGCCAGTAGTAGCCCGTGGATGGAGCAGTACTTC. This encodes CASSSPWMEQYF. The whole variable domain, remainder taken from reference TRBV19 and TRBJ2-7, is DGGITQSPKYLFRKEGQNVTLSCEQNLNHDAMYWYRQDPGQGLRLIYYSQIVNDFQKGDIAEGYSVSREKKESFPLTVTSAQKNPTAFYLCASSSPWMEQYFGPGTRLTVT.

This chain joins TRBV18 and TRBJ2-7; 10 bases fit TRBD2. The CDR3 spans 15 residues. Germline CDR1 and CDR2: KGHSH and LQKENI. The junction had 6 bases not matched to a gene; V was cut back by 0 bases and J by 7 bases. The CDR3 DNA reads TGTGCCAGCTCACCACCGCTAGCGGGAGTTCGGGAGCAGTACTTC. Translating gives CASSPPLAGVREQYF.

This clone showed up just a few times. This CDR3 is also generated by other DNA sequences in the sample. The CDR3 reads CASSVGQGETQYF. The CDR3 DNA is TGTGCCAGCAGCGTAGGGCAGGGGGAGACCCAGTACTTC. The V and J genes are TRBV9 and TRBJ2-5, with D perhaps matching TRBD1 (6 bases). V gave up 0 bases and J gave up 5 bases, with 8 bases separating them. The germline V gene encodes CDR1 SGDLS and CDR2 YYNGEE. The CDR3 has 13 amino acids.

This clone has only one observation. The chain links TRBV18 to TRBJ1-1; tentatively, D is TRBD1 (5 bases). Germline loops: CDR1 KGHSH, CDR2 LQKENI. Deletions cut 0 bases from V and 7 bases from J, with 9 bases between. The CDR3 is 13 residues long. The CDR3 region has the DNA TGTGCCAGCTCACCACCCGGGGACCTTGAAGCTTTCTTT. Encoded protein: CASSPPGDLEAFF.

This clone was seen only once. V and J are TRBV6-1 and TRBJ2-7, with TRBD2 identical over 14 bases. V trimming: 5 bases; J trimming: 13 bases; junction bases outside the gene matches: 13. Germline V lookup: CDR1 MNHNS, CDR2 SASEGT. The CDR3 totals 15 residues. The CDR3 region is CASSPRLAGGPVNYF. In DNA, the CDR3 is TGTGCCAGCAGTCCCCGACTAGCGGGAGGGCCTGTTAACTACTTC.

The V and J genes are TRBV7-3 and TRBJ2-3; perhaps TRBD2 as D (5 bases). The CDR3 sequence is 15 residues long. Per the germline V gene, CDR1 is SGHTA and CDR2 is FQGTGA. Between the trimmed V and J ends, which lost 5 bases and 3 bases, there was a span of 15 bases. The CDR3 loop reads CASSPDQWTTDTQYF. The DNA of the CDR3 is TGTGCCAGCAGCCCAGACCAGTGGACTACAGATACGCAGTATTTT.

J is TRBJ1-4 and V is TRBV5-6; possibly TRBD1 for D (6 bases). Trimming pared 3 bases from V and 0 bases from J, leaving 12 bases between. The germline CDR1 and CDR2 sequences are SGHDT and YYEEEE. This CDR3 region has 16 residues. This CDR3 is CASSCGSGATNEKLFF. The CDR3 DNA reads as TGTGCCAGCAGCTGTGGGTCAGGGGCAACTAATGAAAAACTGTTTTTT. Based on the CDR3 plus reference TRBV5-6 and TRBJ1-4, the full variable domain is DAGVTQSPTHLIKTRGQQVTLRCSPKSGHDTVSWYQQALGQGPQFIFQYYEEEERQRGNFPDRFSGHQFPNYSSELNVNALLLGDSALYLCASSCGSGATNEKLFFGSGTQLSVL.

The J gene is TRBJ2-1, the V gene TRBV12-5; no definite D call. The V and J ends lost 5 bases and 2 bases respectively, with 13 bases between them. CDR3 length: 15 residues. From germline, CDR1 is LGHNT and CDR2 FRNRAP. Written as DNA, the CDR3 is TGTGCTAGTGGTCCGTCGGACCATCCCTACAATGAGCAGTTCTTC. Its protein is CASGPSDHPYNEQFF.

The chain couples TRBV2 to TRBJ2-7; either TRBD1 or TRBD2 may fit D (5 bases each). Germline assignment: CDR1 SNHLY and CDR2 FYNNEI. Trimming took off 10 bases at V and 6 bases at J, with 22 bases between the two ends. The CDR3 has 14 amino acids. The CDR3 reads CAILYGASTGEQYF. The CDR3 nucleotides are TGTGCCATTCTTTACGGGGCCTCTACCGGCGAGCAGTACTTC.

The gene calls are TRBV14 and TRBJ2-3; the match to TRBD2 covers 7 bases. This CDR3 spans 16 amino acids. The ends lost 3 bases at V and 6 bases at J; junction bases unmatched: 12. Germline loops: CDR1 SGHDN, CDR2 FVKESK. The CDR3 bases are TGTGCCAGCAGCCAGGGCGGAGGCGGGAGTTCCGATACGCAGTATTTT. This translates into CASSQGGGGSSDTQYF.

The gene calls are TRBV5-1 and TRBJ2-2, with D maybe TRBD1 (5 bases). The CDR3 totals 15 residues. CDR1 SGHRS and CDR2 YFSETQ come from the germline V gene. V lost 0 bases, J lost 5 bases, and 11 bases lay in between. In DNA, the CDR3 is TGCGCCAGCAGCTTGGTTGGTCCAGGGACCGGGGAGCTGTTTTTT. Translation: CASSLVGPGTGELFF.

A single count supports this clone. This chain connects TRBV7-2 to TRBJ2-1; 8 bases are shared with TRBD2. Germline CDR1 SGHTA, CDR2 FQGNSA. V was clipped by 5 bases and J by 5 bases; unmatched bases: 8. This CDR3 is built from 15 residues. CDR3 region: CASSLLSGGNNEQFF. The CDR3 bases are TGTGCCAGCAGCCTACTATCGGGAGGGAACAATGAGCAGTTCTTC.

The rearrangement links TRBV10-3 to TRBJ2-1; possibly TRBD2 for D (7 bases). The CDR3 spans 15 residues. V lost 0 bases and J lost 6, with 12 bases in between. Germline V gene sequence: CDR1 ENHRY, CDR2 SYGVKD. CDR3 coding DNA: TGTGCCATCAGTGAGTCGTCGGGGGGCTCCAATGAGCAGTTCTTC. Protein: CAISESSGGSNEQFF.

This chain uses TRBV18 with TRBJ2-1; D call uncertain. CDR1 and CDR2 (germline): KGHSH, LQKENI. The CDR3 covers 15 residues. V dropped 3 bases and J dropped 4 bases, with 13 bases sitting between them. DNA of the CDR3: TGTGCCAGCTCACCTTACACGGGTACTTACAATGAGCAGTTCTTC. Protein product: CASSPYTGTYNEQFF. Full variable domain (remainder filled in from reference TRBV18 and TRBJ2-1): NAGVMQNPRHLVRRRGQEARLRCSPMKGHSHVYWYRQLPEEGLKFMVYLQKENIIDESGMPKERFSAEFPKEGPSILRIQQVVRGDSAAYFCASSPYTGTYNEQFFGPGTRLTVL.

This clone appeared a few times. This sample includes further DNA sequences coding for the same CDR3. V is TRBV5-4 and J is TRBJ2-5; D not resolved. This CDR3 is built from 11 residues. Trimming removed 2 bases from V and 4 bases from J, with 3 bases in between. Germline CDR1 SGHNT, CDR2 YYREEE (reference sequence). The CDR3 DNA reads as TGTGCCAGCAGCTTTAGAGAGACCCAGTACTTC. The encoded protein is CASSFRETQYF.

This chain uses TRBV5-5 with TRBJ1-3; D is uncertain. The CDR3 has 13 residues. Germline CDR1 SGHKS, CDR2 YYEKEE (reference sequence). V gave up 4 bases and J gave up 1 base, with 6 bases separating them. CDR3 nucleotide sequence: TGTGCCAGCAGCCTGATATCTGGAAACACCATATATTTT. It encodes CASSLISGNTIYF.

The V and J genes are TRBV29-1 and TRBJ1-2; weak D call: TRBD1 (5 bases). CDR1 and CDR2 (germline): SQVTM, ANQGSEA. This CDR3 has 14 amino acids. Trimming left V 7 bases short and J 4 bases short, with 19 bases between. The CDR3 loop is CSAQVSGASYGYTF. The CDR3 bases are TGCAGCGCCCAAGTGTCTGGGGCATCCTATGGCTACACCTTC.

The genes are TRBV11-2 and TRBJ1-3; possible D gene TRBD1, 5 bases. V gave up 5 bases and J gave up 0 bases, with 14 bases separating them. The CDR3 totals 16 residues. Germline loops: CDR1 SGHAT, CDR2 FQNNGV. CDR3 nucleotides: TGTGCCAGCAGCGTGCTTGGGACGGCCTCTGGAAACACCATATATTTT. Translated: CASSVLGTASGNTIYF.

This chain joins TRBV5-1 and TRBJ1-2; 7 nucleotides match TRBD1. The CDR3 loop spans 16 amino acids. Germline V gives CDR1 SGHRS, CDR2 YFSETQ. V gave up 2 bases and J gave up 1 base; unmatched junction bases: 8. CDR3 DNA: TGCGCCAGCAGCTTAACCGGGACAGATATTAACTATGGCTACACCTTC. Amino acids: CASSLTGTDINYGYTF.

V is TRBV6-6 and J is TRBJ2-5, with D perhaps matching TRBD1 (5 bases). This CDR3 has 13 residues. The germline V and J ends were trimmed by 7 bases and 8 bases, with 17 bases remaining between them. The V gene's germline CDR1 is MNHNY and CDR2 SVGAGI (reference sequence). CDR3 sequence reads: CASNPQALATQYF. DNA of the CDR3: TGTGCCAGCAACCCACAGGCCCTTGCAACCCAGTACTTC.

The sample holds one count of this clone. The chain has TRBV29-1 and TRBJ2-3, with D possibly matching TRBD2 (5 bases). The germline V gene encodes CDR1 SQVTM and CDR2 ANQGSEA. This CDR3 region has 15 residues. V was pared by 2 bases and J by 0 bases, with 12 bases between. The CDR3, as DNA: TGCAGCGTTGAATTACGGGATGCTAGCACAGATACGCAGTATTTT. Its protein is CSVELRDASTDTQYF.

V is TRBV19 and J is TRBJ2-7; the match to TRBD1 covers 9 bases. CDR1 is LNHDA and CDR2 is SQIVND in the germline V gene (reference sequence). The CDR3 is 15 amino acids. After removal of 3 bases from V and 3 bases from J, the junction contained 6 bases not matched to a gene. The CDR3 protein is CASSIGTGYGYEQYF. The CDR3 region has the DNA TGTGCCAGTAGTATCGGGACAGGGTATGGCTACGAGCAGTACTTC.

This sequence joins TRBV6-1 and TRBJ1-3; perhaps TRBD1 as D (6 bases). The CDR3 extends over 16 amino acids. V lost 3 bases, J lost 4 bases, and 16 bases lay in between. In germline, CDR1 is MNHNS, CDR2 SASEGT. CDR3 sequence reads: CASSDDPRGGGNTIYF. DNA of the CDR3: TGTGCCAGCAGTGACGACCCCAGGGGTGGCGGAAACACCATATATTTT.

The rearrangement joins TRBV9 to TRBJ1-3; D possibly corresponds to TRBD1 (6 bases). The CDR3 loop spans 14 amino acids. Germline CDR1 and CDR2: SGDLS and YYNGEE. Between the trimmed V and J ends, which lost 4 bases and 7 bases, there was a span of 15 bases. The CDR3 region has the DNA TGTGCCAGCAGCATACAGGGTAGGGGGAACACCATATATTTT. Its protein is CASSIQGRGNTIYF.

V is TRBV2 and J is TRBJ2-1; tentatively, D is TRBD2 (5 bases). Per the germline V gene, CDR1 is SNHLY and CDR2 is FYNNEI. Trimming stripped 2 bases from V and 3 bases from J, with 14 bases between. The CDR3 is made up of 16 amino acids. Here the CDR3 DNA reads TGTGCCAGCAGTGAATCTAGCTCGGGCTACTACAATGAGCAGTTCTTC. Its protein is CASSESSSGYYNEQFF.

The genes are TRBV7-6 and TRBJ2-7; 8 nucleotides align to TRBD2. CDR1 is SGHVS and CDR2 is FNYEAQ in the germline V gene. The CDR3 is made up of 16 amino acids. V trimming: 1 base; J trimming: 1 base; junction bases outside the gene matches: 6. DNA of the CDR3: TGTGCCAGCAGCTTAGAAAGCGGGAGAGGGTCCTACGAGCAGTACTTC. Protein product: CASSLESGRGSYEQYF.

V gene TRBV5-1 combines with J gene TRBJ2-7; 10 bases are a match to TRBD1. Trimming removed 1 base from V and 4 bases from J; junction bases left unmatched: 5. The CDR3 is 15 residues long. Germline CDR1 SGHRS, CDR2 YFSETQ. CDR3 residues: CASSLMTGGRYEQYF. The CDR3 nucleotides are TGCGCCAGCAGCTTGATGACAGGGGGCAGGTACGAGCAGTACTTC.

The sample holds a few counts of this clone. The chain couples TRBV6-5 to TRBJ2-7, with unresolved D. This CDR3 is 11 amino acids long. V gave up 5 bases and J gave up 4 bases, with 6 bases separating them. Germline V gives CDR1 MNHEY, CDR2 SVGAGI. The CDR3 DNA sequence: TGTGCCAGCAGTGACACATACGAGCAGTACTTC. Translating it yields CASSDTYEQYF.

The CDR3 sequence is CASSPSGYTF. The CDR3, as DNA: TGTGCCAGCAGCCCCTCTGGCTACACCTTC. The chain carries TRBV7-9 and TRBJ1-2; D is uncertain. The CDR3 is made up of 10 amino acids. Germline CDR1 and CDR2: SEHNR and FQNEAQ (reference sequence). Between the trimmed V and J ends, which lost 5 bases and 7 bases, there was a span of 5 bases. Together with reference TRBV7-9 and TRBJ1-2, the CDR3 gives the full variable domain: DTGVSQNPRHKITKRGQNVTFRCDPISEHNRLYWYRQTLGQGPEFLTYFQNEAQLEKSRLLSDRFSAERPKGSFSTLEIQRTEQGDSAMYLCASSPSGYTFGSGTRLTVV.